These 17 T cell receptor beta chains came from one sample sequenced in a study of cytotoxic CD8 clonotypes in ibrutinib-treated CLL. Repertoires were generated with immunoSEQ multiplex PCR, while TCRdb's copy carries only in-frame clones and drops some. The table lists under 150,000 clones, around 82% of them singletons, with less than 9% in the top ten. The sample was PBMCs, taken after 36 months of ibrutinib treatment. These TCRs come from a human donor with chronic lymphocytic leukemia.

The chain combines TRBV4-1 with TRBJ2-1, with TRBD2 identical over 12 bases. The CDR3 sequence is 16 residues long. Germline V lookup: CDR1 MGHRA, CDR2 YSYEKL. J lost 7 bases, V lost 3 bases, and 7 bases had no gene match. The chain's CDR3 is CASSHRLAGVGNEQFF. The CDR3 DNA reads as TGCGCCAGCAGCCACCGACTAGCGGGAGTGGGGAATGAGCAGTTCTTC.

There are a few counts of this clone. The J gene is TRBJ2-4, the V gene TRBV15; D may match TRBD1 or TRBD2 (5 bases each). Trimming removed 2 bases from V and 8 bases from J, with 16 bases in between. The CDR3 is 15 amino acids. Germline CDR1 is LNHNV and CDR2 is YYDKDF (reference sequence). CDR3 sequence (DNA): TGTGCCACCAGCAGATCCGGGACCCGGATTCACATTCAGTACTTC. Translation gives CATSRSGTRIHIQYF.

The chain couples TRBV5-1 to TRBJ1-5, with no clear D. This CDR3 has 13 residues. Germline CDR1 is SGHRS and CDR2 is YFSETQ. Trimming took off 5 bases at V and 0 bases at J, with 6 bases between the two ends. The CDR3 sequence is CASRRDSNQPQHF. The CDR3 DNA reads TGCGCCAGCAGGCGAGATAGCAATCAGCCCCAGCATTTT.

The V call is TRBV4-1, the J call TRBJ2-3, with D possibly being TRBD1 (7 bases). The germline V gene encodes CDR1 MGHRA and CDR2 YSYEKL. V lost 5 bases and J lost 0, with 15 bases in between. The CDR3 runs 16 residues. The CDR3 nucleotides are TGCGCCAGCAGCAAAAGGGCGGGACAGAGCACAGATACGCAGTATTTT. This translates into CASSKRAGQSTDTQYF.

This sequence joins TRBV7-9 and TRBJ2-3; D not certain. Germline-derived CDR1 and CDR2 are SEHNR and FQNEAQ (reference sequence). The CDR3 has 17 amino acids. Trimming pared 1 base from V and 0 bases from J, leaving 14 bases between. The CDR3 region has the DNA TGTGCCAGCAGCTTAGATCCTCGACGCCTAAGCACAGATACGCAGTATTTT. Its translation is CASSLDPRRLSTDTQYF.

The chain recombines TRBV29-1 with TRBJ2-2; D unresolved. V was cut by 4 bases and J by 6 bases, with 9 bases left in between. Germline loops: CDR1 SQVTM, CDR2 ANQGSEA. The CDR3 loop spans 12 amino acids. As DNA, the CDR3 is TGCAGCGTTGGTAGTTCGGCCGGGGAGCTGTTTTTT. Translated: CSVGSSAGELFF.

The gene calls are TRBV11-2 and TRBJ1-2, with TRBD1 as a possible D gene (5 bases). Trimming took 4 bases from V and 6 from J, leaving 15 bases between them. Per the germline V gene, CDR1 is SGHAT and CDR2 is FQNNGV. The length of the CDR3 is 14 residues. The CDR3 sequence: CASSSRRGINGYTF. The CDR3 DNA reads as TGTGCCAGCAGCTCCCGTCGGGGGATCAATGGCTACACCTTC.

This chain joins TRBV29-1 and TRBJ1-5, with TRBD1 matching over 7 bases. Per germline, CDR1 SQVTM and CDR2 ANQGSEA. This CDR3 has 13 amino acids. J gave up 11 bases and V 5 bases, and 12 bases lay outside the gene matches. Here the CDR3 DNA reads TGCAGCGTTTCAGGTCAGACAGGGTCGGCCCAGCATTTT. Its translation: CSVSGQTGSAQHF.

V gene TRBV19 combines with J gene TRBJ1-5; a weak D match, TRBD1 (6 bases). The CDR3 is made up of 17 amino acids. Germline-derived CDR1 and CDR2 are LNHDA and SQIVND (reference sequence). Deletions cut 3 bases from V and 0 bases from J, with 15 bases between. The CDR3 bases are TGTGCCAGTAGTATGGCTGGACAGCTTTATAGCAATCAGCCCCAGCATTTT. This codes for CASSMAGQLYSNQPQHF.

J is TRBJ2-7 and V is TRBV4-2; no reliable D call. Trimming cost V 4 bases and J 0 bases, with 7 bases left between them. Germline assignment: CDR1 LGHNA and CDR2 YNFKEQ. This CDR3 is built from 13 residues. CDR3 nucleotides: TGTGCCAGCAGCCCTGGGATCTCCTACGAGCAGTACTTC. It is translated as CASSPGISYEQYF.

The chain employs TRBV5-1 and TRBJ1-2; TRBD1 might be the D (6 bases). CDR3 length: 15 residues. The germline gives CDR1 SGHRS, CDR2 YFSETQ. V was cut by 0 bases and J by 4 bases, with 13 bases left in between. The CDR3 protein is CASSLGQAVSYGYTF. In DNA, the CDR3 is TGCGCCAGCAGCTTGGGACAGGCCGTGTCCTATGGCTACACCTTC.

The chain employs TRBV10-1 and TRBJ1-1, with 9 bases lining up with TRBD1. The V gene end was trimmed by 6 bases and the J gene end by 5 bases; junction bases not matched to a gene: 1. Germline V gene lookup returns CDR1 WNHNN and CDR2 SYGVQD (reference sequence). The CDR3 covers 12 residues. In DNA form, the CDR3 reads TGCGCCAGCAGGGGACAGGGAACTGAAGCTTTCTTT. This sequence encodes CASRGQGTEAFF.

The rearrangement joins TRBV27 to TRBJ2-7; D gene unclear. This CDR3 has 11 amino acids. V lost 3 bases to trimming and J lost 7 bases, with 7 bases between them. From germline, CDR1 is MNHEY and CDR2 SMNVEV (reference sequence). The CDR3 DNA reads TGTGCCAGCAGTTTTGAGGCAGAGCAGTACTTC. It encodes CASSFEAEQYF.

CDR3 nucleotide sequence: TGCAGCGTTGTATCGGGTCCTAACTATGGCTACACCTTC. Translating gives CSVVSGPNYGYTF. The gene calls are TRBV29-1 and TRBJ1-2; D call uncertain. V was trimmed by 4 bases and J by 0 bases, leaving 9 bases between them. Germline assignment: CDR1 SQVTM and CDR2 ANQGSEA. CDR3 size: 13 residues.

The rearrangement joins TRBV10-1 to TRBJ2-2; D is perhaps TRBD1 or TRBD2 (5 bases each). The CDR3 length is 14 residues. CDR1 WNHNN and CDR2 SYGVQD come from the germline V gene (reference sequence). Trimming took off 3 bases at V and 7 bases at J, with 12 bases between the two ends. In DNA, the CDR3 is TGCGCCAGCAGTGAACGTCGTGGGGGCGGGGAGCTGTTTTTT. Its protein is CASSERRGGGELFF.

This chain uses TRBV18 with TRBJ2-2; D is perhaps TRBD1 (6 bases). The CDR3 spans 15 residues. Germline loops: CDR1 KGHSH, CDR2 LQKENI. V dropped 3 bases and J dropped 6 bases, with 14 bases sitting between them. CDR3 nucleotides: TGTGCCAGCTCACCCGTGTTCAGGGGCCCCGGGGAGCTGTTTTTT. Protein product: CASSPVFRGPGELFF. Together with reference TRBV18 and TRBJ2-2, the CDR3 gives the full variable domain: NAGVMQNPRHLVRRRGQEARLRCSPMKGHSHVYWYRQLPEEGLKFMVYLQKENIIDESGMPKERFSAEFPKEGPSILRIQQVVRGDSAAYFCASSPVFRGPGELFFGEGSRLTVL.

This chain links TRBV5-5 with TRBJ1-5; D may be TRBD1 (6 bases). CDR1 is SGHKS, CDR2 YYEKEE, per germline (reference sequence). Trimming pared 5 bases from V and 0 bases from J, leaving 12 bases between. The CDR3 runs 15 residues. CDR3 amino acids: CASRKDRFSNQPQHF. CDR3 nucleotide sequence: TGTGCCAGCAGAAAAGACAGGTTTAGCAATCAGCCCCAGCATTTT.